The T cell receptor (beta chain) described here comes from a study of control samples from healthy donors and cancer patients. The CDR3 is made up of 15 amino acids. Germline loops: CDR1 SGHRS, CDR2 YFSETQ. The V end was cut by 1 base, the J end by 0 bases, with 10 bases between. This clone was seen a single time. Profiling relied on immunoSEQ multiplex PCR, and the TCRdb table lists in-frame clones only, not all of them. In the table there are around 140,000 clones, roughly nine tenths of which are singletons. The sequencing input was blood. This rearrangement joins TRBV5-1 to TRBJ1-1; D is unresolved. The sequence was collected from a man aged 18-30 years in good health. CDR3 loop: CASSLSEGMNTEAFF. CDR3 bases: TGCGCCAGCAGCTTGTCGGAGGGCATGAACACTGAAGCTTTCTTT.